This T cell receptor (beta chain) was profiled in a study of shared clonotypes between healthy human individuals. Study-level points and caveats: On the whole, naive subsets had larger estimated richness than memory subsets had.

Terminally differentiated effector memory CD45RA+ cells were left out of the naive CD8 fraction, which was CD45RO-negative and positively selected for CCR7. Assay: immunoSEQ multiplex PCR; the TCRdb copy retains only in-frame clones and omits some. Altogether more than 2 million clones are present, around 93% being singletons, with the ten largest covering around 1.7%. A word on this clone: The target antigen is unknown.

This clonotype was sampled from a man between 18 and 35 years old in good health. Some clones in this sample may be carry-over from other donors' samples. Sequenced material: naive CD8+ T cells from PBMCs.

Here the CDR3 DNA reads TGTGCCAGCAGGGGGTACAGGAAAGGCGACACTGAAGCTTTCTTT. Amino acid sequence: CASRGYRKGDTEAFF. The J gene is TRBJ1-1, the V gene TRBV28; weak D call: TRBD1 (5 bases). Trimming removed 6 bases from V and 3 bases from J, with 17 bases in between. The germline CDR1 and CDR2 sequences are MDHEN and SYDVKM. CDR3 size: 15 residues.